The T cell receptor (beta chain) under discussion was sequenced for a study of blood T cell repertoires in COVID-19. Study as a whole: COVID-19 samples collected from the United States, Italy and Spain covered acute and convalescent phases. PBMCs, B-cell-depleted T cells, or T cells provided the cDNA or gDNA that made up the material.

With V trimmed by 10 bases and J by 5 bases, 8 bases remained unmatched. CDR3 length: 13 amino acids. As handled by the study authors: Estimates of nucleated cell counts were drawn from the amplification of reference gene primers. Profiled with immunoSEQ multiplex PCR; TCRdb holds only in-frame clones, not every one. Clonal size and the V and J genes are those of that table, whereas D and trimming came from the DNA. The sample carries about 100,000 clones, roughly 90% recorded once. Sequenced input: peripheral blood. The V gene is TRBV12-3 or TRBV12-4, the J gene TRBJ2-1; 7 nucleotides match TRBD1. This clonotype was obtained from a man aged 45-65 years with active COVID-19. The CDR3 nucleotides read TGTGCCACCACTACAGGGGTCAACAATGAGCAGTTCTTC. This sequence encodes CATTTGVNNEQFF.